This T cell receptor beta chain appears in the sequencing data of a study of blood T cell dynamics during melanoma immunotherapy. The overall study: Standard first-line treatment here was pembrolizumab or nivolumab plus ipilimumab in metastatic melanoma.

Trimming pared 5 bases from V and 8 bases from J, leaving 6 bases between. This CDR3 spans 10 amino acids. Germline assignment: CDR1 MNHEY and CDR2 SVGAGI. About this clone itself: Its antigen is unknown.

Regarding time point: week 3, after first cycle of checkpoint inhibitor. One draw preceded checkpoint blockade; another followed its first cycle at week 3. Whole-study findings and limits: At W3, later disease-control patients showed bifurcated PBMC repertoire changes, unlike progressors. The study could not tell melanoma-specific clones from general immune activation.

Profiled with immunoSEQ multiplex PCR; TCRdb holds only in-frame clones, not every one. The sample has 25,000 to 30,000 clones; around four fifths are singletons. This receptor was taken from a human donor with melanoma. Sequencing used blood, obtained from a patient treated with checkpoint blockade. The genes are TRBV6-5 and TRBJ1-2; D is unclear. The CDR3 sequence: CASSDRGYTF. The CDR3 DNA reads TGTGCCAGCAGTGATAGGGGCTACACCTTC.